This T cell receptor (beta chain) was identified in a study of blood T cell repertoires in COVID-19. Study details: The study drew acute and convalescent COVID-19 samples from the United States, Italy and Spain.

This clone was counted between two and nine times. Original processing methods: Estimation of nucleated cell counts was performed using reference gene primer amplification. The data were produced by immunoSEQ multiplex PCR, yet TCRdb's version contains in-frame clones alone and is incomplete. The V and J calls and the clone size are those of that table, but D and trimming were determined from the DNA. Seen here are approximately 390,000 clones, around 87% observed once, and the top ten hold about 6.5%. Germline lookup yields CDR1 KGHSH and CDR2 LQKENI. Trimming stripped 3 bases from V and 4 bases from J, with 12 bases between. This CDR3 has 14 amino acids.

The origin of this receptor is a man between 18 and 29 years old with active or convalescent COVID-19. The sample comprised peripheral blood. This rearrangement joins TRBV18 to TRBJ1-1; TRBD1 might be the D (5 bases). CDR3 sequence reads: CASSPVQVSTEAFF. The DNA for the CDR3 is TGTGCCAGCTCACCCGTACAGGTGAGCACTGAAGCTTTCTTT. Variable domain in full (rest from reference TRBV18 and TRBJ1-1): NAGVMQNPRHLVRRRGQEARLRCSPMKGHSHVYWYRQLPEEGLKFMVYLQKENIIDESGMPKERFSAEFPKEGPSILRIQQVVRGDSAAYFCASSPVQVSTEAFFGQGTRLTVV.